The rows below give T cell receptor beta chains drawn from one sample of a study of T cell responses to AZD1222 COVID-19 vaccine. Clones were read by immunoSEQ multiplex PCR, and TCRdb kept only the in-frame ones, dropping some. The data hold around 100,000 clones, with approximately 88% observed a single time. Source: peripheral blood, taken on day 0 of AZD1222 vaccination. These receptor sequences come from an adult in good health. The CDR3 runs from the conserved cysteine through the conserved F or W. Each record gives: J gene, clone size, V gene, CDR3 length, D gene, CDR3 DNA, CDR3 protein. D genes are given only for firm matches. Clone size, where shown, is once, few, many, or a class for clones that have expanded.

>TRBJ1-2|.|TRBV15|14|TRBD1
TGTGCCACCAGCGTAGGGACAGGGATCATTGGCTACACCTTC
CATSVGTGIIGYTF
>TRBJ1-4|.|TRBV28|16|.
TGTGCCAGCAGTCCTACTCCGGGGTGGACTAATGAAAAACTGTTTTTT
CASSPTPGWTNEKLFF
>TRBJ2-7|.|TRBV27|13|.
TGTGCCAGCAGTTTTGGGCAGTCGGGGGAGCAGTACTTC
CASSFGQSGEQYF
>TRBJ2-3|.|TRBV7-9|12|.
TGTGCCAGCAGAGTAAGCACAGATACGCAGTATTTT
CASRVSTDTQYF
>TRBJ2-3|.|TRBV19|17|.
TGTGCCAGTCGAGATTCATCGGGACGGCTCATCACAGATACGCAGTATTTT
CASRDSSGRLITDTQYF
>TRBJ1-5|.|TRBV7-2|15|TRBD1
TGTGCCAGCAGCTTATCGACAGGGTGGAATCAGCCCCAGCATTTT
CASSLSTGWNQPQHF
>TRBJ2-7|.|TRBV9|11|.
TGTGCCAGCAGCGTATTCGGCGAGCAGTACTTC
CASSVFGEQYF
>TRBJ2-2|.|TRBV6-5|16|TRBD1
TGTGCCAGCAGTTATTTTCAGGGGGCGGTAACCGGGGAGCTGTTTTTT
CASSYFQGAVTGELFF
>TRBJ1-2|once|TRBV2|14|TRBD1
TGTGCCAGCAAAGGGGACAGCAGTAACTATGGCTACACCTTC
CASKGDSSNYGYTF
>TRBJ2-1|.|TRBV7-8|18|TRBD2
TGTGCCAGCAGCTTAACGATACCAGGACTAGCGGGACTGGATGAGCAGTTCTTC
CASSLTIPGLAGLDEQFF
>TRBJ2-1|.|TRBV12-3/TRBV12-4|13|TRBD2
TGTGCCAGCAGGGGAACTAGCGGCGACAAGCAGTTCTTC
CASRGTSGDKQFF
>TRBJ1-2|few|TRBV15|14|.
TGTGCCACCAGCAGAGAGGTCAGGGACTATGGCTACACCTTC
CATSREVRDYGYTF
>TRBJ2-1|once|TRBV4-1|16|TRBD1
TGCGCCAGCAGCCCCCGGGCAGGGGGTCCTAGGGGCGAGCAGTTCTTC
CASSPRAGGPRGEQFF
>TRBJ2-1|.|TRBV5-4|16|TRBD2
TGTGCCAGCAGCTTGAGGCTAGCGGTCTCCTACAATGAGCAGTTCTTC
CASSLRLAVSYNEQFF
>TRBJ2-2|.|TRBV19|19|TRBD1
TGTGCCAGTAGTATCGGGCGTTATAGGACAGGACCGAACACCGGGGAGCTGTTTTTT
CASSIGRYRTGPNTGELFF
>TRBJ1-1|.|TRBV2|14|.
TGTGCCAGCAGTGTCCTTGGGGCTCACACTGAAGCTTTCTTT
CASSVLGAHTEAFF
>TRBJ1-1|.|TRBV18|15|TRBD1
TGTGCCAGCTCACCGAGGACAGGGTTGAACACTGAAGCTTTCTTT
CASSPRTGLNTEAFF
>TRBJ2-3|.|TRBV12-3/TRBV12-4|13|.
TGTGCCAGCACCCTACAGGAGAGTGGTACGCAGTATTTT
CASTLQESGTQYF
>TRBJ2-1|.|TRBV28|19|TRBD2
TGTGCCAGCAGTTTCCCTTCCGGGACTAGCGGGAGGGAATTCAATGAGCAGTTCTTC
CASSFPSGTSGREFNEQFF
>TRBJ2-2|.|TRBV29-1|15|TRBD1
TGCAGCATCACATCGGACAGGGGGAGTGCCGGGGAGCTGTTTTTT
CSITSDRGSAGELFF
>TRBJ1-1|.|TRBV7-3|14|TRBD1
TGTGCCAGCAGTACCCAGGGGGGTGATACTGAAGCTTTCTTT
CASSTQGGDTEAFF
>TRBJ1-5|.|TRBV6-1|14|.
TGTGCCAGCAGTGAAGGACACCGCAATCAGCCCCAGCATTTT
CASSEGHRNQPQHF
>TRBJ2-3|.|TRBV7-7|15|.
TGTGCTAGCAGCTTAAGAGGGGGGGCAACAGATACGCAGTATTTT
CASSLRGGATDTQYF
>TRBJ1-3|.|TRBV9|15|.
TGTGCCAGCAGCCCTGGGGGATTTGGCGGAAACACCATATATTTT
CASSPGGFGGNTIYF
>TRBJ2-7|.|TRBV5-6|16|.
TGTGCCAGCAGCTTGGGGGCAGGCGTCCCGATCTACGAGCAGTACTTC
CASSLGAGVPIYEQYF
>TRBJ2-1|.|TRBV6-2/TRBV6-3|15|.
TGTGCCAGCAGTTTCGGGACTGGGGTCTACAATGAGCAGTTCTTC
CASSFGTGVYNEQFF
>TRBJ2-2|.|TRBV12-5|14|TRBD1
TGTGCTAGTGGGAAACAGGGGTTTTTTGGGGAGCTGTTTTTT
CASGKQGFFGELFF
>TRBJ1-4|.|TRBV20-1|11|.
TGCAGTGCCACCCGGGCCGGGAAACTGTTTTTT
CSATRAGKLFF
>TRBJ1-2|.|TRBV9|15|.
TGTGCCAGCAGCGCTTCGTCACAGGTTAACTATGGCTACACCTTC
CASSASSQVNYGYTF
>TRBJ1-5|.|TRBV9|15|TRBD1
TGTGCCAGCTCACGGGGGGACAGGGACAATCAGCCCCAGCATTTT
CASSRGDRDNQPQHF
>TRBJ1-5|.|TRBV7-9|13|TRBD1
TGTGCCAGCAGGCTCGACAGGGATCAGCCCCAGCATTTT
CASRLDRDQPQHF
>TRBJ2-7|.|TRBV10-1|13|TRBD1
TGCGCCAGCAGACGGACAGGGGAAGGAGAGCAGTACTTC
CASRRTGEGEQYF
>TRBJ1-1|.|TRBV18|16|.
TGTGCCAGCTCACCACGGGGACCCTCGACGAACACTGAAGCTTTCTTT
CASSPRGPSTNTEAFF
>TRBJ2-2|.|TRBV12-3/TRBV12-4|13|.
TGTGCCAGCAGTCTCCTCAGGGCCGGGGAGCTGTTTTTT
CASSLLRAGELFF
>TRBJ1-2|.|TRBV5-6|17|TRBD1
TGTGCCAGCAGCTTGGCAGGATGGACAGGTCATAACTATGGCTACACCTTC
CASSLAGWTGHNYGYTF
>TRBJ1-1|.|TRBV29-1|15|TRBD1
TGCAGCGTTGAATATGGACAGGGATGGGGCACTGAAGCTTTCTTT
CSVEYGQGWGTEAFF
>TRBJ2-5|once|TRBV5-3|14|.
TGTGCCAGAAGCCCTCCGTTAAGGGAAGAGACCCAGTACTTC
CARSPPLREETQYF
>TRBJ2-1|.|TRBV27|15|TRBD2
TGTGCCAGCAGCCCCACTAGCGGGAGGGCCCGTGAGCAGTTCTTC
CASSPTSGRAREQFF
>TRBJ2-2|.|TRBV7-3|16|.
TGTGCCAGCAGCCCCTCCCCCCAAGGCCTCGGCGGGGAGCTGTTTTTT
CASSPSPQGLGGELFF
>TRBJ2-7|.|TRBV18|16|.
TGTGCCAGCTCACCACGATCCCCTGGAGGAACCTACGAGCAGTACTTC
CASSPRSPGGTYEQYF
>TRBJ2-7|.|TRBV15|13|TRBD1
TGTGCCACCAGCAGACAGGGGGCGTGGGAGCAGTACTTC
CATSRQGAWEQYF
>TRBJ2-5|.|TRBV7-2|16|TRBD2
TGTGCCAGCAGCTTAAGTACTAGCGGGGGCCAAGAGACCCAGTACTTC
CASSLSTSGGQETQYF
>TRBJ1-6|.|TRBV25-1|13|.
TGTGCCACCAACCGTTTGGACGGTTCACCCCTCCACTTT
CATNRLDGSPLHF
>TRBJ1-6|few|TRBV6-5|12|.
TGTGCCAGCACCCAACCCAATTCACCCCTCCACTTT
CASTQPNSPLHF
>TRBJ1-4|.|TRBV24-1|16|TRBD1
TGTGCCACCAGTGATCCCGGGACAGGGGGCCGTGAAAAACTGTTTTTT
CATSDPGTGGREKLFF
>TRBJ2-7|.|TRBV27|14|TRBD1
TGTGCCAGCAGTCCCGGGACAGGGCCCTACGAGCAGTACTTC
CASSPGTGPYEQYF
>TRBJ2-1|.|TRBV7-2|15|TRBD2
TGTGCCAGCAGCTCCTGGGGTAGCGGGACAAATGAGCAGTTCTTC
CASSSWGSGTNEQFF
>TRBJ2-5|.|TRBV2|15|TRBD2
TGTGCCAGCAGTACCGATAGCGGGAGCGGTGAGACCCAGTACTTC
CASSTDSGSGETQYF
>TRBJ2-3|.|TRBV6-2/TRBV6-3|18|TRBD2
TGTGCCAGCAGTTTAATCTTAGGACTAGCGGCTAGCACAGATACGCAGTATTTT
CASSLILGLAASTDTQYF
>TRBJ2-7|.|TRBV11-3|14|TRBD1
TGTGCCAGCAGCCGGGGACAGGGGGCTTACGAGCAGTACTTC
CASSRGQGAYEQYF
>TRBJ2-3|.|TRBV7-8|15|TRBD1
TGTGCCAGCAGTTCCCAGGGACAGGCGCCAGATACGCAGTATTTT
CASSSQGQAPDTQYF
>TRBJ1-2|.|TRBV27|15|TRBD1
TGTGCCAGCAGTTCATGGGGACAGTTTAACTATGGCTACACCTTC
CASSSWGQFNYGYTF
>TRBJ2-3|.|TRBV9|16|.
TGTGCCAGCAGCGTAGCTGGCCAACCCAATGCAGATACGCAGTATTTT
CASSVAGQPNADTQYF
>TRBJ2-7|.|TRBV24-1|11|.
TGTGCCACCAGACAGGGAAACGAGCAGTACTTC
CATRQGNEQYF
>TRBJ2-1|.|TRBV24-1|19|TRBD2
TGTGCCACCAGTGATGGGTCAGGAGTAGCGGGACGGTACTACAATGAGCAGTTCTTC
CATSDGSGVAGRYYNEQFF
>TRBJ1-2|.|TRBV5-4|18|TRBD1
TGTGCCAGCGGTAATCAGCCGGGACAGGGAAGTTCGGCCTATGGCTACACCTTC
CASGNQPGQGSSAYGYTF
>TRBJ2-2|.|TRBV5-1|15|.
TGCGCCAGCAGCCTGTTATCGACGGGCACCGGGGAGCTGTTTTTT
CASSLLSTGTGELFF